This T cell receptor (beta chain) was sequenced in a study of T-cell memory formation after mild COVID-19. Points from the study as a whole: Researchers report contracting CD4+ clones mostly in CM and EM, with CD8+ clones in EMRA.

Germline CDR1 is MGHRA and CDR2 is YSYEKL. This CDR3 has 15 amino acids. The V and J ends lost 1 base and 5 bases, in that order; junction bases with no gene match: 2. This clonotype has ten or more counts. The target antigen is unknown. TCRdb reprocessed the 5' RACE reads via MiXCR and lists one record per CDR3 protein. Among under 250,000 distinct CDR3 sequences, 8% to 10% were seen once, and the ten largest hold roughly 21%. The chain joins TRBV4-1 to TRBJ2-2, with 9 nucleotides matching TRBD2. Source material: PBMCs or a T cell subset sorted from them (not recorded which). The TCR comes from a man aged 18 to 35 who had mild COVID-19 (a few samples of this study predate the infection). Cell type and time point are not known. This CDR3 reads CASSQVAGGTGELFF. As DNA, the CDR3 is TGCGCCAGCAGCCAAGTGGCGGGGGGGACCGGGGAGCTGTTTTTT.